The clone carrying this TCR beta chain was detected only once. Its specificity is unknown. The data were produced by immunoSEQ multiplex PCR, yet TCRdb's version contains in-frame clones alone and is incomplete. This sample yields about 36,000 clones, of which approximately 93% are seen a single time; approximately 0.22% belongs to the top ten. Trimming cost V 6 bases and J 2 bases, with 17 bases left between them. The CDR3 covers 16 residues. The germline V gene encodes CDR1 KGHSH and CDR2 LQKENI. This sample is drawn from a study of graft-versus-host responses after intestinal transplantation. Background on the study: Anti-thymocyte globulin induction, then tacrolimus and steroids for two to four years, went to all recipients.

The sample consisted of unstimulated CD4+ T cells sorted from spleen or lymph node cells, taken before transplant. This clonotype was obtained from a human donor who was the organ donor for an intestinal transplant. The V call is TRBV18, the J call TRBJ1-5; D gene unclear. Here the CDR3 DNA reads TGTGCCAGCTCGCCAAGTCCCAAGAGTGGCAATCAGCCCCAGCATTTT. Its translation: CASSPSPKSGNQPQHF. Using reference TRBV18 and TRBJ1-5 for the parts outside the CDR3, the full variable domain is NAGVMQNPRHLVRRRGQEARLRCSPMKGHSHVYWYRQLPEEGLKFMVYLQKENIIDESGMPKERFSAEFPKEGPSILRIQQVVRGDSAAYFCASSPSPKSGNQPQHFGDGTRLSIL.